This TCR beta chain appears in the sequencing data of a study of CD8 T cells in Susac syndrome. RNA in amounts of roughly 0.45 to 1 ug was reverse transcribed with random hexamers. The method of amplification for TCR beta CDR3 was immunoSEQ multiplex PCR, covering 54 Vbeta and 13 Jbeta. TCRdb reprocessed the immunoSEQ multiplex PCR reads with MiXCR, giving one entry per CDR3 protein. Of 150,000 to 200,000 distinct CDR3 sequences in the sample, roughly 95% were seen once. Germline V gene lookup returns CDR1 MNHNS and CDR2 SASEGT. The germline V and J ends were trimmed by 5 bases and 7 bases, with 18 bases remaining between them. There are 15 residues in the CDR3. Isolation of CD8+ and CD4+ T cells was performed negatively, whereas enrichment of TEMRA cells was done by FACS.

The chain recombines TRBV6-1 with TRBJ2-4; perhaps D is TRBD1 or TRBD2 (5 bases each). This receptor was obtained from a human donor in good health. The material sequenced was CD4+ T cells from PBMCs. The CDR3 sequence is CASSSTGPKGNIQYF. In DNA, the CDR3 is TGTGCCAGCAGTAGTACGGGGCCCAAAGGGAACATTCAGTACTTC.